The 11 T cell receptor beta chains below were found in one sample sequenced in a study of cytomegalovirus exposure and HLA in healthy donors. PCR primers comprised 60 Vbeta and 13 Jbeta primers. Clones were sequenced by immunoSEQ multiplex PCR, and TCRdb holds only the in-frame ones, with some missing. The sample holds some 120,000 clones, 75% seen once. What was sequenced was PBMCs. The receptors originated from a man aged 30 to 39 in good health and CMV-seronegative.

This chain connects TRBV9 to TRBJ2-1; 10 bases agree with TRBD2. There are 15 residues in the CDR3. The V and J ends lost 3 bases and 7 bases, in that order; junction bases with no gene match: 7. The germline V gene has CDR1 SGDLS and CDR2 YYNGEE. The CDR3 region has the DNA TGTGCCAGCAGCGCCTTAGCGGGAGGCCTAAATGAGCAGTTCTTC. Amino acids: CASSALAGGLNEQFF.

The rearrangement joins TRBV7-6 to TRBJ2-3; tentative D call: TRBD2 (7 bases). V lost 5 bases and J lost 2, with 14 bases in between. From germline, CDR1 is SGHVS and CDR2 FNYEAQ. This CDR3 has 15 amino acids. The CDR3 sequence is CASSRRGGSTDTQYF. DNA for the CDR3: TGTGCCAGCAGCCGTCGCGGGGGCTCCACAGATACGCAGTATTTT.

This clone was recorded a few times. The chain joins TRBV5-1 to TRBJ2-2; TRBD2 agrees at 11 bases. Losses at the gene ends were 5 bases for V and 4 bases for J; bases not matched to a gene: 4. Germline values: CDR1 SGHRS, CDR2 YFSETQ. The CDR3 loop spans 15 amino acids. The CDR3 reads CASRGTSGPTGELFF. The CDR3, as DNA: TGCGCCAGCAGGGGGACTAGCGGTCCCACCGGGGAGCTGTTTTTT.

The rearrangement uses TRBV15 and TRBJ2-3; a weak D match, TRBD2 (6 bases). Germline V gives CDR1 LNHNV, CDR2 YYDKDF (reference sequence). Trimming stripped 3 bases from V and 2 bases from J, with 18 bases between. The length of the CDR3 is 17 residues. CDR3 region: CATSSGGTTRFTDTQYF. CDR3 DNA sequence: TGTGCCACCAGCAGCGGAGGGACCACCCGTTTCACAGATACGCAGTATTTT. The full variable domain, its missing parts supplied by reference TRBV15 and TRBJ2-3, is DAMVIQNPRYQVTQFGKPVTLSCSQTLNHNVMYWYQQKSSQAPKLLFHYYDKDFNNEADTPDNFQSRRPNTSFCFLDIRSPGLGDTAMYLCATSSGGTTRFTDTQYFGPGTRLTVL.

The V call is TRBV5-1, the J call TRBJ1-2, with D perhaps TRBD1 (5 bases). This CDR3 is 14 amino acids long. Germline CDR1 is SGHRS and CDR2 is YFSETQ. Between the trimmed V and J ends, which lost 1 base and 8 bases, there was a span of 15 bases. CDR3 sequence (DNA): TGCGCCAGCAGCTTGCGGGGGAGGGGTGGCGGCTACACCTTC. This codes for CASSLRGRGGGYTF.

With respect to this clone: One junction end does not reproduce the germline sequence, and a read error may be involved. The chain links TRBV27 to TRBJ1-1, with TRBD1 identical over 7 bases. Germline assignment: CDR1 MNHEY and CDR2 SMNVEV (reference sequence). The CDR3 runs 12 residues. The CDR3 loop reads CASGFTGAEAFF. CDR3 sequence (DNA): TGTGCCAGCGGTTTTACAGGGGCTGAAGCTTTCTTT.

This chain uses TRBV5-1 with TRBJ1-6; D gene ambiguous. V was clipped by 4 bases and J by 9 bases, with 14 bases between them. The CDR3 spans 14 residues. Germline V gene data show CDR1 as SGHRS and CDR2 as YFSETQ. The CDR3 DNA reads TGCGCCAGCAGCCCCGGAGGCCAAATTTCACCCCTCCACTTT. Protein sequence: CASSPGGQISPLHF.

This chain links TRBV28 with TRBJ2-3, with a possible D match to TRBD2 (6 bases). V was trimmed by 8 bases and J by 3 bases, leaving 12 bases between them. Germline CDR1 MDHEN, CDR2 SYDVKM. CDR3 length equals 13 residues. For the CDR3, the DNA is TGTGCCAGCGGGGAGGCAGAGACAGATACGCAGTATTTT. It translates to CASGEAETDTQYF.

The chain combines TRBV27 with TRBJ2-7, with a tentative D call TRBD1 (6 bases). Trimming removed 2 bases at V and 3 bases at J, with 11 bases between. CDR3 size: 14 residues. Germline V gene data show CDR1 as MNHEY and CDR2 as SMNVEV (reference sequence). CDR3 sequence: CASSLRPQGYEQYF. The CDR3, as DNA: TGTGCCAGCAGTTTAAGACCACAGGGCTACGAGCAGTACTTC.

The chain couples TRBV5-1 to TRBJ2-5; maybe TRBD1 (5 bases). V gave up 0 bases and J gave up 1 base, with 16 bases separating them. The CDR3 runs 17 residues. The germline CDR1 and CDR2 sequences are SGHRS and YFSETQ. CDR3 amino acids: CASSLVGRRAIQETQYF. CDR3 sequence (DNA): TGCGCCAGCAGCTTGGTGGGGCGGAGAGCCATCCAAGAGACCCAGTACTTC.

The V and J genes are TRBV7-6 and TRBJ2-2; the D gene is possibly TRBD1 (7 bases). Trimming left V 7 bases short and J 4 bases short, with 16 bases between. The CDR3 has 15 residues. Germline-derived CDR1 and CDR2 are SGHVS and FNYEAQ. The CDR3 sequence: CASKLGRGVTGELFF. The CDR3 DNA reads TGTGCCAGCAAATTGGGCAGGGGGGTCACCGGGGAGCTGTTTTTT.